This TCR beta chain is drawn from a study of spatial heterogeneity in lung cancer. Turning to the study itself: Detection consistently yielded more beta chains than alpha chains.

Points from the study as a whole: Tumor TCRs that were ubiquitous and expanded showed up in blood more at resection than follow-up.

TCRdb called the 5' RACE reads again in MiXCR, with one record for every CDR3 protein. The sample contains over 95,000 distinct CDR3 sequences, less than 14% of which appear only once. This clonotype occurred many times. The antigen is unknown. This CDR3 contains 15 residues. Germline lookup yields CDR1 MNHEY and CDR2 SMNVEV (reference sequence). V dropped 4 bases and J dropped 9 bases, with 16 bases sitting between them. The time point is: blood at routine non-recurrence follow-up after resection. Frozen PBMC, nontumor lung or tumor provided whole RNA, which was sequenced unsorted. This specimen was PBMCs, taken at follow-up. The V and J genes are TRBV27 and TRBJ1-6; weak D call: TRBD1 (6 bases). The TCR sequence derives from a female donor with early-stage non-small cell lung cancer. The CDR3 spells CASSYNSVGASPLHF. The CDR3 DNA follows: TGTGCCAGCAGTTATAACTCCGTGGGGGCTTCACCCCTCCACTTT.